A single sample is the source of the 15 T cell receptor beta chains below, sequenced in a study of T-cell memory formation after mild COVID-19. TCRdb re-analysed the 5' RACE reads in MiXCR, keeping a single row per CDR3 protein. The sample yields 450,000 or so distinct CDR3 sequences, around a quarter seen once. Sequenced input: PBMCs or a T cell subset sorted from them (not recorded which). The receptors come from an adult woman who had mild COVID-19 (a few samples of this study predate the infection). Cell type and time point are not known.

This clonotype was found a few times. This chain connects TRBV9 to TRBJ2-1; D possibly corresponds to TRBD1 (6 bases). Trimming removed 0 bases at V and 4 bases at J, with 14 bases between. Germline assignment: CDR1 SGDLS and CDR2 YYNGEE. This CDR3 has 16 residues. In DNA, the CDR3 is TGTGCCAGCAGCGTAGACCCCGGGACACTTTACAATGAGCAGTTCTTC. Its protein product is CASSVDPGTLYNEQFF. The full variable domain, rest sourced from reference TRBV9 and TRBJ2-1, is DSGVTQTPKHLITATGQRVTLRCSPRSGDLSVYWYQQSLDQGLQFLIQYYNGEERAKGNILERFSAQQFPDLHSELNLSSLELGDSALYFCASSVDPGTLYNEQFFGPGTRLTVL.

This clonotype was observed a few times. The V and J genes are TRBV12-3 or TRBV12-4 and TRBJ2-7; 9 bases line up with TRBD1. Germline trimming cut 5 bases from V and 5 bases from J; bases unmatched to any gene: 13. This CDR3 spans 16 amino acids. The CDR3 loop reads CASSSTPGQGDHEQYF. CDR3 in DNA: TGTGCCAGCAGTAGCACACCGGGACAGGGTGATCACGAGCAGTACTTC.

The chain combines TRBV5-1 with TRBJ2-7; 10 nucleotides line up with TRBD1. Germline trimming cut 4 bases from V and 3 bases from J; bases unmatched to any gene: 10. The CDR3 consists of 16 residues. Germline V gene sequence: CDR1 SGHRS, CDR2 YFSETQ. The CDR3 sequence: CASSPPGGQGIYEQYF. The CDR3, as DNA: TGCGCCAGCAGCCCCCCAGGGGGACAGGGGATCTACGAGCAGTACTTC.

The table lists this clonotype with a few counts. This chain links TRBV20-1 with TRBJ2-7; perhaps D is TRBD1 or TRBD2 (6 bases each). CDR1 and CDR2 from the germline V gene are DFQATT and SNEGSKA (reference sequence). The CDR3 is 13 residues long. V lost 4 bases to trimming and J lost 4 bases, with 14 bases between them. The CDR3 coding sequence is TGCAGTGCTACTCGGGGGCTAAGGTACGAGCAGTACTTC. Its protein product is CSATRGLRYEQYF.

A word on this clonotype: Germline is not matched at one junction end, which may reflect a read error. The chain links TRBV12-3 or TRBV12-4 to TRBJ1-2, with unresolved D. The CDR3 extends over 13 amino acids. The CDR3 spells CASSLVGDYGYTF. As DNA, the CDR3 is TGTGCCAGCAGCTTAGTTGGGGACTATGGCTACACCTTC.

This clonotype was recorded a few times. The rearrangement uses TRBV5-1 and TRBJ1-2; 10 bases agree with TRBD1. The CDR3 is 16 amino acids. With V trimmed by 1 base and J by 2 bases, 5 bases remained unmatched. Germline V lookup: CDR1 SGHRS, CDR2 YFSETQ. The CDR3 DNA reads TGCGCCAGCAGCTTGAGGACAGGGGGGATCAACTATGGCTACACCTTC. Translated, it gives CASSLRTGGINYGYTF.

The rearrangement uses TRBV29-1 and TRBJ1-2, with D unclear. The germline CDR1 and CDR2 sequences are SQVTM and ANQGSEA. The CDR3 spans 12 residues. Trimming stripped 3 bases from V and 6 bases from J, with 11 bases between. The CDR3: CSVDSSGNGYTF. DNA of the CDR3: TGCAGCGTTGATAGCTCGGGAAATGGCTACACCTTC. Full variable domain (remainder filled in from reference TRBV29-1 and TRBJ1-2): SAVISQKPSRDICQRGTSLTIQCQVDSQVTMMFWYRQQPGQSLTLIATANQGSEATYESGFVIDKFPISRPNLTFSTLTVSNMSPEDSSIYLCSVDSSGNGYTFGSGTRLTVV.

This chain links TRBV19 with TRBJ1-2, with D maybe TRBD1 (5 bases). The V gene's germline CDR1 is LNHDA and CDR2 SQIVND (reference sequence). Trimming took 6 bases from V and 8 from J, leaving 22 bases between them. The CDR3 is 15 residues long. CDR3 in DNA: TGTGCCAGTAGGGGGGATTATGTAGCGGATGGAGGCTACACCTTC. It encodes CASRGDYVADGGYTF. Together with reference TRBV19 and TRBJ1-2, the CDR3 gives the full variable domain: DGGITQSPKYLFRKEGQNVTLSCEQNLNHDAMYWYRQDPGQGLRLIYYSQIVNDFQKGDIAEGYSVSREKKESFPLTVTSAQKNPTAFYLCASRGDYVADGGYTFGSGTRLTVV.

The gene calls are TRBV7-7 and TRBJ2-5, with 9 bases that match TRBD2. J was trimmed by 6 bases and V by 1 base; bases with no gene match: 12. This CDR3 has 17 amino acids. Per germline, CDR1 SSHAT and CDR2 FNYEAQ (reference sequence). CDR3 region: CASSLGLGAGGMKTQYF. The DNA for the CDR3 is TGTGCCAGCAGCTTAGGGTTGGGAGCGGGGGGAATGAAGACCCAGTACTTC.

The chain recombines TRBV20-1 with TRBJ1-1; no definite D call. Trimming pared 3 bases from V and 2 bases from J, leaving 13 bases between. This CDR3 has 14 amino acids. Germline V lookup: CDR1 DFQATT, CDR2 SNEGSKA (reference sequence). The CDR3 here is CSASAGSQNTEAFF. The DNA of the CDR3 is TGCAGTGCTAGCGCGGGCAGCCAAAACACTGAAGCTTTCTTT.

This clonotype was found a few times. CDR3 DNA: TGCAGCGTTGGGGATAGACAGGGGGAAAACGGTGGCTACACCTTC. Residues: CSVGDRQGENGGYTF. V is TRBV29-1 and J is TRBJ1-2; TRBD1 matches at 9 bases. The CDR3 runs to 15 residues. The V gene end was trimmed by 4 bases and the J gene end by 7 bases; junction bases not matched to a gene: 13. Germline-derived CDR1 and CDR2 are SQVTM and ANQGSEA.

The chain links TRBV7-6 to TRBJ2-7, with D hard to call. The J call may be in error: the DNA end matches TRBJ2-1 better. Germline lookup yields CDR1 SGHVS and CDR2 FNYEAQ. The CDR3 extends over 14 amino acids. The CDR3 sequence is CASSLQDRVNEQFF. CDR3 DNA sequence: TGTGCCAGCAGCCTACAAGACCGGGTCAATGAGCAGTTCTTC.

In nucleotides, the CDR3 is TGTGCCAGCAGTCCGGGTGCTCGTAATTCACCCCTCCACTTT. This translates into CASSPGARNSPLHF. The V gene is TRBV2, the J gene TRBJ1-6; no reliable D call. This CDR3 has 14 amino acids. Trimming removed 5 bases from V and 6 bases from J, with 11 bases in between. Looked up from germline, CDR1 is SNHLY and CDR2 is FYNNEI.

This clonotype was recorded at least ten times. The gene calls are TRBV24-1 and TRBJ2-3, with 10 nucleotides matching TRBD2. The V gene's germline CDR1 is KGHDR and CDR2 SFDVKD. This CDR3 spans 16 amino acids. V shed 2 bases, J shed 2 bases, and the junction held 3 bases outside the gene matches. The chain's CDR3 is CATSDWTSGSTDTQYF. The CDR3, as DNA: TGTGCCACCAGTGATTGGACTAGCGGATCCACAGATACGCAGTATTTT.

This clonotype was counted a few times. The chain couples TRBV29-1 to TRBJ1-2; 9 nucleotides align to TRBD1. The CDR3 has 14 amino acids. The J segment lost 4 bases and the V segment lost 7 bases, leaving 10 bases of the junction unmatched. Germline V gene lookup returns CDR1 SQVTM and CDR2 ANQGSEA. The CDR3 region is CSAAGTGSSYGYTF. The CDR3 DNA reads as TGCAGCGCCGCCGGGACAGGGAGTTCCTATGGCTACACCTTC.